This T cell receptor (beta chain) was obtained from a study of blood T cell repertoires in COVID-19. Germline V gene data show CDR1 as MNHNY and CDR2 as SVGAGI (reference sequence). The J segment lost 3 bases and the V segment lost 5 bases, leaving 13 bases of the junction unmatched. This CDR3 spans 17 amino acids. Generated by immunoSEQ multiplex PCR, the TCRdb table keeps only in-frame clones and is missing some. The repertoire holds about 50,000 clones, with roughly 90% as singletons. V usage is TRBV6-6 and J usage is TRBJ1-2, with 9 nucleotides matching TRBD1. The sequencing sample was made of peripheral blood. The receptor comes from a human donor in a cohort sampled during active COVID-19. The CDR3 sequence: CASSPRGPGTGHYGYTF. CDR3 DNA: TGTGCCAGCAGTCCACGGGGGCCAGGGACAGGGCACTATGGCTACACCTTC.